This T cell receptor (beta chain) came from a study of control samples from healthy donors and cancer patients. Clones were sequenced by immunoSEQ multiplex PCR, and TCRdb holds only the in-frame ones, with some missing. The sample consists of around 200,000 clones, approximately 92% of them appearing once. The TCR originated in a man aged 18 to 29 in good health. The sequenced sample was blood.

CDR3: CASSGLSGVSYGYTF. The CDR3 nucleotides are TGTGCCAGCAGCGGCCTCTCGGGGGTCAGCTATGGCTACACCTTC. V usage is TRBV9 and J usage is TRBJ1-2, with TRBD1 as a possible D gene (5 bases). Germline V gene sequence: CDR1 SGDLS, CDR2 YYNGEE. Trimming pared 3 bases from V and 4 bases from J, leaving 16 bases between. There are 15 residues in the CDR3.